Each of the 9 T cell receptor beta chains below was sequenced from the same sample in a study of T cell clonality in common variable immunodeficiency. Method: immunoSEQ multiplex PCR; TCRdb's copy keeps in-frame clones and lacks some. The repertoire consists of about 52,000 clones, none detected only once. The sample taken for sequencing was peripheral blood mononuclear cells. These TCRs come from a person between 18 and 75 years old in good health.

As concerns this clone: The CDR3 end falls 3 residues outside the read, so it is completed with the germline J gene. The J gene is TRBJ1-4, the V gene TRBV30; D gene ambiguous. V lost 2 bases to trimming and J lost 8 bases, with 12 bases between them. The CDR3 is 13 residues long. Germline CDR1 reads GTSNPN; CDR2 reads SVGIG (reference sequence). This CDR3 reads CAWSLGEWEKLFF. The sequenced CDR3 bases are TGTGCCTGGAGTCTCGGGGAGTGGGAAAAA.

This clone was found many times. The read terminates 3 residues ahead of where the CDR3 ends, so the germline J gene completes it. The V gene is TRBV19, the J gene TRBJ1-4; the D gene is possibly TRBD1 (5 bases). Germline V gene lookup returns CDR1 LNHDA and CDR2 SQIVND (reference sequence). The CDR3 is 15 residues long. V lost 3 bases to trimming and J lost 3 bases, with 11 bases between them. The covered CDR3 bases are TGTGCCAGTAGTATTGGGGCTTCCGCTAATGAAAAA. This gives the protein CASSIGASANEK. The full CDR3 reads CASSIGASANEKLFF.

For this clone: The CDR3 is cut off 3 residues early in the read; its end comes from the germline J gene. V usage is TRBV19 and J usage is TRBJ1-2, with D uncertain. Per the germline V gene, CDR1 is LNHDA and CDR2 is SQIVND (reference sequence). The CDR3 length is 16 residues. The CDR3 sequence is CASSPEPLAGAYDYTF. The part of the CDR3 DNA that was read is TGTGCCAGTAGTCCCGAGCCCCTAGCGGGAGCGTACGAC.

This clone was counted a few times. The DNA ends 3 residues before the CDR3 does, and the rest of the CDR3 is filled in from the germline J gene. J is TRBJ2-2 and V is TRBV18, with D uncertain. The CDR3 totals 14 residues. Germline lookup yields CDR1 KGHSH and CDR2 LQKENI. Trimming pared 3 bases from V and 1 base from J, leaving 6 bases between. CDR3 DNA (partial): TGTGCCAGCTCACCTAACAGGAACACCGGGGAG. As protein: CASSPNRNTGE. The full CDR3 sequence reads CASSPNRNTGELFF.

This clone was counted many times. The CDR3 end is not reached by the read, which stops 3 residues before it; the germline J gene fills it in. The chain joins TRBV5-1 to TRBJ1-1, with 9 positions matching TRBD1. V dropped 5 bases and J dropped 4; count of bases not matched to a gene: 9. Germline lookup yields CDR1 SGHRS and CDR2 YFSETQ. The CDR3 totals 15 residues. This CDR3 reads CASSSLGGQGTEAFF. The DNA read from the CDR3 is TGCGCCAGCAGTTCCTTGGGGGGACAGGGCACTGAA. The whole variable domain, filled in from reference TRBV5-1 and TRBJ1-1, reads KAGVTQTPRYLIKTRGQQVTLSCSPISGHRSVSWYQQTPGQGLQFLFEYFSETQRNKGNFPGRFSGRQFSNSRSEMNVSTLELGDSALYLCASSSLGGQGTEAFFGQGTRLTVV.

This clone has ten or more counts. The CDR3 end falls 3 residues outside the read, so it is completed with the germline J gene. The chain recombines TRBV18 with TRBJ2-7, with 10 bases that match TRBD2. Germline trimming cut 3 bases from V and 5 bases from J; bases unmatched to any gene: 7. There are 15 residues in the CDR3. From germline, CDR1 is KGHSH and CDR2 LQKENI. The CDR3 sequence is CASSPRLAGSDEQYF. CDR3 DNA (partial): TGTGCCAGCTCACCGCGACTAGCGGGTAGTGACGAG.

This clone has only a few counts. The read ends 3 residues before the CDR3 terminus; that terminus is restored from the germline J gene. This chain connects TRBV19 to TRBJ1-4; possibly TRBD1 for D (5 bases). This CDR3 region has 18 residues. Germline V lookup: CDR1 LNHDA, CDR2 SQIVND (reference sequence). CDR3 DNA, as far as it was read: TGTGCCAGTAGTATCGGCCCGGGCACCAGCTCTGGGGCCAACGTA. Residues: CASSIGPGTSSGANV. The complete CDR3 protein is CASSIGPGTSSGANVLFF.

This clone was counted at least ten times. Read sequence stops 3 residues before the CDR3 end, and the germline J gene provides the missing end. V usage is TRBV20-1 and J usage is TRBJ1-2; D not resolved. CDR1 and CDR2 from the germline V gene are DFQATT and SNEGSKA (reference sequence). The CDR3 is 13 amino acids. V lost 6 bases and J lost 0, with 11 bases in between. The part of the CDR3 DNA that was read is TGCAGTGCGGATTCAGGAGCTAACTATGGC. Protein: CSADSGANYG. The whole CDR3 sequence reads CSADSGANYGYTF.

This clone was found many times. The CDR3 goes on 3 residues after the read ends, and that part is filled in from the germline J gene. The genes are TRBV5-1 and TRBJ2-5; 7 nucleotides align to TRBD2. Trimming cost V 4 bases and J 2 bases; bases outside gene matches: 5. The germline gives CDR1 SGHRS, CDR2 YFSETQ. This CDR3 spans 14 amino acids. The CDR3 DNA, read in part, is TGCGCCAGCAGCCCTCCGGGACTACAAGAGACC. Its translation is CASSPPGLQET. The complete CDR3 sequence is CASSPPGLQETQYF.